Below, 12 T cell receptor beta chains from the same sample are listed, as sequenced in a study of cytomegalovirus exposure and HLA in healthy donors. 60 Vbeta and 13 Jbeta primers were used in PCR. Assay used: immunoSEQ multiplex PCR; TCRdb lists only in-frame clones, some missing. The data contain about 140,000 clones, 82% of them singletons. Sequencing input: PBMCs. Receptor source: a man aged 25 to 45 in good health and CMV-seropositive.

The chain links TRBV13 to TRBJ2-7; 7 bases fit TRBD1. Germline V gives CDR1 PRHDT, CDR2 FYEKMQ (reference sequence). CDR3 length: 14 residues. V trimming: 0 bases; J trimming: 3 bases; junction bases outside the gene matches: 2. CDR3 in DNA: TGTGCCAGCAGCTTAGGGGGACAGAACTACGAGCAGTACTTC. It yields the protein CASSLGGQNYEQYF.

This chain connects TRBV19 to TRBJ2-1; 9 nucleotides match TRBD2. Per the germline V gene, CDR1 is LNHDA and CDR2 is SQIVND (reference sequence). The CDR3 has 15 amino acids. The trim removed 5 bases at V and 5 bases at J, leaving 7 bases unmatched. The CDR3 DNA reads TGTGCCAGTAGTCCTCCTTCTAGCGGGGACAATGAGCAGTTCTTC. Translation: CASSPPSSGDNEQFF.

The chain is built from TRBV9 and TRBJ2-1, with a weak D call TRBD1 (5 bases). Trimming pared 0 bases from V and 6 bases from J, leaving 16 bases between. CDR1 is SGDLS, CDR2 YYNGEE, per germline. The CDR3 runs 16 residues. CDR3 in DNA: TGTGCCAGCAGCGTAGAGGGGCAGGGATGGCGCAATGAGCAGTTCTTC. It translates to CASSVEGQGWRNEQFF.

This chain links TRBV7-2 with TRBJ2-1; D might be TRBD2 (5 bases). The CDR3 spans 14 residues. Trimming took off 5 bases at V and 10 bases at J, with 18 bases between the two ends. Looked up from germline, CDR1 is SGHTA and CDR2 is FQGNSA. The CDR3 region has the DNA TGTGCCAGCAGCCAGGATGGTGGGAGTGGCGAGCAGTTCTTC. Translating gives CASSQDGGSGEQFF.

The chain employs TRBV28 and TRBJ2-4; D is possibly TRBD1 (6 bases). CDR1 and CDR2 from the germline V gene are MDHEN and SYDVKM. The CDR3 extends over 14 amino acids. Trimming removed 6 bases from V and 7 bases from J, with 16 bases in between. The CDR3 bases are TGTGCCAGCAGACCTTCCGCAGGGGCTAACATTCAGTACTTC. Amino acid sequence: CASRPSAGANIQYF.

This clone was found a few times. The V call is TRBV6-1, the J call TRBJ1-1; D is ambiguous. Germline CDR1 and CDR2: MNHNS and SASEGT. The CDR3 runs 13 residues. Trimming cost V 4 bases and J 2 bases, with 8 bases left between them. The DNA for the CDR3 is TGTGCCAGCAGTGGATGGCCCAACACTGAAGCTTTCTTT. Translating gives CASSGWPNTEAFF.

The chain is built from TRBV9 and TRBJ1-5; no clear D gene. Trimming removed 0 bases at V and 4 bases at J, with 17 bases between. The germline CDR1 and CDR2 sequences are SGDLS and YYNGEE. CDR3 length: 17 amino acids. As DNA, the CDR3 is TGTGCCAGCAGCGTAGTAACGGACGGGGTCGGGAATCAGCCCCAGCATTTT. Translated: CASSVVTDGVGNQPQHF.

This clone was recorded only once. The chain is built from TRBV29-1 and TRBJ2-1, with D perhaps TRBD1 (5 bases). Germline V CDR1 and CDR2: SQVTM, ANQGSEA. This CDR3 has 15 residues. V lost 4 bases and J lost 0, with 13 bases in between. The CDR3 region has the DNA TGCAGCGTTGTGGGCCAGGGAAGCTCCTACAATGAGCAGTTCTTC. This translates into CSVVGQGSSYNEQFF.

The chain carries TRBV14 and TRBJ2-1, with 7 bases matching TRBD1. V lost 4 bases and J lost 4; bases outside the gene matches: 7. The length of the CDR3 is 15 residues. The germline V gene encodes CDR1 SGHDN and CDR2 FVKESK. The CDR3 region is CASSLPGTAYNEQFF. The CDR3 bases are TGTGCCAGCAGCCTACCCGGGACAGCTTACAATGAGCAGTTCTTC.

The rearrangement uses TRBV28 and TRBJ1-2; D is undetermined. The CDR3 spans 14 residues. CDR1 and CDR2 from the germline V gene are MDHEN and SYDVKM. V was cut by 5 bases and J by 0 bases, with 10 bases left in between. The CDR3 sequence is CASSLPRANYGYTF. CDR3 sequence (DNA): TGTGCCAGCAGTCTACCAAGAGCTAACTATGGCTACACCTTC.

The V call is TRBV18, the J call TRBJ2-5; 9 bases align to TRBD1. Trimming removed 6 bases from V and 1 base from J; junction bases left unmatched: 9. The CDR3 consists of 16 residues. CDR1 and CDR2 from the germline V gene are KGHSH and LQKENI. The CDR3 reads CASSPAGQGPQETQYF. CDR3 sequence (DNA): TGTGCCAGCTCGCCCGCTGGACAGGGGCCCCAAGAGACCCAGTACTTC. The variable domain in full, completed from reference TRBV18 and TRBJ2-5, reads NAGVMQNPRHLVRRRGQEARLRCSPMKGHSHVYWYRQLPEEGLKFMVYLQKENIIDESGMPKERFSAEFPKEGPSILRIQQVVRGDSAAYFCASSPAGQGPQETQYFGPGTRLLVL.

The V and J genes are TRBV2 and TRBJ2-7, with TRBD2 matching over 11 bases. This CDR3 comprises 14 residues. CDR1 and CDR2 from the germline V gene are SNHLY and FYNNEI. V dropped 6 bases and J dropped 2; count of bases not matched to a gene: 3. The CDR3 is CASRGTSGAYEQYF. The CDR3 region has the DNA TGTGCCAGCAGGGGGACTAGCGGAGCCTACGAGCAGTACTTC.